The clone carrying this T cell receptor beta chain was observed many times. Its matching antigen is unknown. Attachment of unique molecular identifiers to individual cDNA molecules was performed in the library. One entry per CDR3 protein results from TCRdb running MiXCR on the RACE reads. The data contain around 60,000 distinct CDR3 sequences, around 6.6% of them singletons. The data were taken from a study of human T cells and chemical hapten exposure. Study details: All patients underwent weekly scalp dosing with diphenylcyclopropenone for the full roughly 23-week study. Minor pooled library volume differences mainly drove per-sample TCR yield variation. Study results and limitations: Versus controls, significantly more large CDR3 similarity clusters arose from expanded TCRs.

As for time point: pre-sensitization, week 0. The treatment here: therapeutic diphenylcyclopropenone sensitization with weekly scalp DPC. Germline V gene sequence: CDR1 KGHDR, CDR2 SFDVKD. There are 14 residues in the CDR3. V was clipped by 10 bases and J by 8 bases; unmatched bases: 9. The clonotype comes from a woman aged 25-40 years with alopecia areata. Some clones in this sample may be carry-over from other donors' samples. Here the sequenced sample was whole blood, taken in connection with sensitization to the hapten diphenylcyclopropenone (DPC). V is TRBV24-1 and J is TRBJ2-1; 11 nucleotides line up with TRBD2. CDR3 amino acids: CATATSGGLDEQFF. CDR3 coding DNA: TGTGCCACAGCAACTAGCGGGGGACTCGATGAGCAGTTCTTC.